A selection of T cell receptor beta chains follows, all from one sample in a study of OX40 agonist ivuxolimab in advanced cancers. The data were produced by immunoSEQ multiplex PCR, yet TCRdb's version contains in-frame clones alone and is incomplete. Among tens of thousands of clones, around 83% were seen once, and the ten largest hold roughly 26%. The material sequenced was CD4+ or CD8+ T cells sorted from blood, taken in a trial of the OX40 agonist ivuxolimab. These receptors came from an adult with an advanced solid tumor such as melanoma, head and neck, liver or kidney cancer. CDR3s leave out the opening cysteine and the closing phenylalanine or tryptophan.

v_gene | CDR3aa
TRBV5-4 | ASRPGLAGGLSSYEQY
TRBV4-2 | ASSQEPRLAGGVF
TRBV6-5 | ASSYSPGVVYEQY
TRBV6-5 | ASKLTETYEQY
TRBV9 | ASSPGLASNNEQF
TRBV30 | AWSADRRTEAF
TRBV6-5 | ASSHEIQDEQY
TRBV29-1 | SVVLVGVGQGSYGYT
TRBV9 | ASSPWGTSDEQY
TRBV7-9 | ASSSRDLLGYGYT
TRBV11-2 | ASSSRSTEAF
TRBV5-6 | ASSLRRRGQETQY
TRBV2 | ASTQGYYGYT
TRBV27 | ASSYTGTSTEAF
TRBV7-9 | ASSLLLGTGGSYEQY
TRBV11-2 | ASSPPGLAGDTQY
TRBV28 | ASSLEGGPTYEQY
TRBV7-3 | ASSLTGGAQETQY
TRBV5-4 | ASSPGTGGYEQY
TRBV6-5 | ASSYNSIGGTEAF
TRBV9 | ASSVGKHTYEQY
TRBV27 | ASGTSGPQETQY
TRBV28 | ASSLTGNSYEQY
TRBV28 | ASSLRGYEQY
TRBV6-1 | ASIQGINEQF
TRBV19 | ASSILWDEETQY
TRBV10-2 | ASSDSGQGINEQF
TRBV5-1 | ASSANPGLGDTEAF
TRBV29-1 | SGCLVGRPYEQF
TRBV7-9 | ASSSPGLAGDTQY
TRBV4-2 | ASSQDVAGGAEQY
TRBV5-1 | ASSPLLTSGSSYNEQF
TRBV27 | ASSYGQNYGYT
TRBV28 | ASSPGQQETQY
TRBV28 | ASRLDRGANNEQF
TRBV29-1 | SVEESSYNEQF
TRBV7-9 | ASSRDYEQY
TRBV6-4 | ASSGDEGSSDTQY
TRBV7-2 | ASSLIQRDPTDTQY
TRBV28 | ASSSPLVSPESLFREQY
TRBV7-9 | ASSLGASNQPQH
TRBV7-9 | ASSRPDRGSLEQF
TRBV7-3 | ASSLSRTNTQY
TRBV27 | ASSLVKGTVMNTEAF
TRBV28 | ASSTTAQGGYQPQH
TRBV6-5 | ASSTPTGWWEEQF
TRBV2 | ASSGGHTANTGELF
TRBV4-2 | ASSLSRDRGSYGYT
TRBV27 | ARNSSSYNEQF
TRBV6-4 | ASSLAEADTQY
TRBV5-1 | ASTQGGMSSYNEQF